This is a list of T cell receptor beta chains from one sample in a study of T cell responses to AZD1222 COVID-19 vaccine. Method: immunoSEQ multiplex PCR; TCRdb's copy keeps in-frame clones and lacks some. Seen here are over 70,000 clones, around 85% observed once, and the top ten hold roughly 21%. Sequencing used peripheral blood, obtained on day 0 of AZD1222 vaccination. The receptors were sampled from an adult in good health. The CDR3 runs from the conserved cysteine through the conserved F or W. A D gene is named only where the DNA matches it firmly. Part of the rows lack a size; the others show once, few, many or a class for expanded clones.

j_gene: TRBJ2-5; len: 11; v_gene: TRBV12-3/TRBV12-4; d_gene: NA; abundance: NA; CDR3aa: CASSLGETQYF; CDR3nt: TGTGCCAGCAGTTTGGGAGAGACCCAGTACTTC
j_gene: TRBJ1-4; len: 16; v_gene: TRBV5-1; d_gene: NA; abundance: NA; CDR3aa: CASSPQGRGTNEKLFF; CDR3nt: TGCGCCAGCAGCCCTCAGGGGCGGGGAACTAATGAAAAACTGTTTTTT
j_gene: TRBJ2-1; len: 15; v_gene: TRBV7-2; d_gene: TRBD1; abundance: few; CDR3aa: CASTLQGVSYNEQFF; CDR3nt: TGTGCCAGCACCCTTCAGGGGGTATCCTACAATGAGCAGTTCTTC
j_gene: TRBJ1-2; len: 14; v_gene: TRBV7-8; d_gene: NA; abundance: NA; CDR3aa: CASSLAAGSGGYTF; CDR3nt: TGTGCCAGCAGCTTAGCTGCCGGGTCCGGCGGCTACACCTTC
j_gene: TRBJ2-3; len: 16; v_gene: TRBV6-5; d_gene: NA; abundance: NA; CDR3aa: CASSYLRPGWKDTQYF; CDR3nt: TGTGCCAGCAGTTATTTGCGACCGGGGTGGAAAGATACGCAGTATTTT
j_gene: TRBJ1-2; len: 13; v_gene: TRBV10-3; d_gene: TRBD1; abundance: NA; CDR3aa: CAINRQGYYGYTF; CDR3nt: TGTGCCATCAACCGACAGGGTTACTATGGCTACACCTTC
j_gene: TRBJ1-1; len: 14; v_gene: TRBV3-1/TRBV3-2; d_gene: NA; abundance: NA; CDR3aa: CASSLRGQNTEAFF; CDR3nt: TGTGCCAGCAGCCTCAGGGGACAGAACACTGAAGCTTTCTTT
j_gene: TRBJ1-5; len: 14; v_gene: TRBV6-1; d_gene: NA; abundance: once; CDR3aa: CASSDRSAEQPQHF; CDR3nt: TGTGCCAGCAGTGATAGGAGCGCAGAGCAGCCCCAGCATTTT
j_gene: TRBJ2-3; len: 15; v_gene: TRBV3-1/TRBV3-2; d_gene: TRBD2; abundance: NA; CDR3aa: CASSRLAGGTDTQYF; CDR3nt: TGTGCCAGCAGCCGCCTAGCGGGAGGCACAGATACGCAGTATTTT
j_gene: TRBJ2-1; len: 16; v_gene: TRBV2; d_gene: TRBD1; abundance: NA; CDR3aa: CASSWTGGNSYNEQFF; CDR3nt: TGTGCCAGCAGCTGGACAGGGGGGAACTCCTACAATGAGCAGTTCTTC
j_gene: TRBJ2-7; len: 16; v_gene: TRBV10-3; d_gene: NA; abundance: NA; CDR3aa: CAIREAAGSHINEQYF; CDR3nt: TGTGCCATCAGGGAAGCTGCGGGGTCCCACATTAACGAGCAGTACTTC
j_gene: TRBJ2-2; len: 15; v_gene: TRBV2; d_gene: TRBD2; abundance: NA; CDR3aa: CASRASGGAVGELFF; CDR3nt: TGTGCCAGCAGAGCAAGCGGGGGGGCCGTCGGGGAGCTGTTTTTT
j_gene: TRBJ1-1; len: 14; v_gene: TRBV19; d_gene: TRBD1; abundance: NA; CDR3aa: CASRGQGARTEAFF; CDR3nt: TGTGCCAGTAGGGGACAGGGGGCGCGGACTGAAGCTTTCTTT
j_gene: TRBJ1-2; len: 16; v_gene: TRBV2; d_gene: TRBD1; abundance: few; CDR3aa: CASSQGPGTGVAGYTF; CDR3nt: TGTGCCAGCAGTCAGGGGCCCGGGACAGGCGTCGCTGGCTACACCTTC
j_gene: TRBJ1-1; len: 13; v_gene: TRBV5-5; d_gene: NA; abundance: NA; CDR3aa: CASSLLWNTEAFF; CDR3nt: TGTGCCAGCAGCTTGTTGTGGAACACTGAAGCTTTCTTT
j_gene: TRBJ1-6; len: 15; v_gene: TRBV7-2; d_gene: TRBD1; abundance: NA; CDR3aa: CASSHGDRDNSPLHF; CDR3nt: TGTGCCAGCAGCCATGGGGACAGGGATAATTCACCCCTCCACTTT
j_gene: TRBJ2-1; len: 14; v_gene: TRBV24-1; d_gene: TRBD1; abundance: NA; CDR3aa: CATSGGTGSNEQFF; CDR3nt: TGTGCCACCAGTGGGGGGACAGGGAGCAATGAGCAGTTCTTC
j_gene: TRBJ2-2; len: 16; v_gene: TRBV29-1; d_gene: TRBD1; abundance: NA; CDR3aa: CSVAGTGGSNTGELFF; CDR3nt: TGCAGCGTTGCCGGGACAGGGGGTTCGAACACCGGGGAGCTGTTTTTT
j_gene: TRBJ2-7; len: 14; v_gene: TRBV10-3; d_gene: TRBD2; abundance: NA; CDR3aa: CATTTSGGLYEQYF; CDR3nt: TGTGCCACTACTACTAGCGGGGGCCTCTACGAGCAGTACTTC
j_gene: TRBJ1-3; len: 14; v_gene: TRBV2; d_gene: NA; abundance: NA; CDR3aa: CASSPGSSGNTIYF; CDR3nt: TGTGCCAGCAGTCCCGGGAGCTCTGGAAACACCATATATTTT
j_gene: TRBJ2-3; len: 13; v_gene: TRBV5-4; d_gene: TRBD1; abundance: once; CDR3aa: CASRSDRGDTQYF; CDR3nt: TGTGCCAGCAGATCTGACAGGGGAGATACGCAGTATTTT
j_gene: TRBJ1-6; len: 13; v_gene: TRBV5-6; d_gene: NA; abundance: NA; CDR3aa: CASSRDERSPLHF; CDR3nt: TGTGCCAGCAGCCGGGACGAGCGGTCACCCCTCCACTTT